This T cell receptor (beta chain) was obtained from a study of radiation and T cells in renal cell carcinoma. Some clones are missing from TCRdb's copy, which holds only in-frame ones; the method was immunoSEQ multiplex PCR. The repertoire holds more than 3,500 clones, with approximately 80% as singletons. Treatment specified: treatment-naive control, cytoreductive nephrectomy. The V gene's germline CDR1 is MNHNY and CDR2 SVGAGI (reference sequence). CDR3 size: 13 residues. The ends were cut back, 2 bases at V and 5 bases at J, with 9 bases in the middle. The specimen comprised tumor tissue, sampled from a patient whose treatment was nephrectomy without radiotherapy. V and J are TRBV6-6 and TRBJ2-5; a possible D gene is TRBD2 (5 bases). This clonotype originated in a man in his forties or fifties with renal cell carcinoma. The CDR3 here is CASSYGGTETQYF. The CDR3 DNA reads TGTGCCAGCAGTTACGGAGGTACGGAGACCCAGTACTTC.